This T cell receptor beta chain was sequenced during a study of blood T cell repertoires in COVID-19. From germline, CDR1 is LNHDA and CDR2 SQIVND (reference sequence). This CDR3 comprises 15 residues. With V trimmed by 4 bases and J by 3 bases, 5 bases remained unmatched. As originally analysed: Counts of nucleated cells, estimated from reference gene primer amplification, were obtained. Libraries were prepared by immunoSEQ multiplex PCR; TCRdb keeps only in-frame clonotypes and omits some of them. That table gives V, J and clone size, and the DNA gave D and trimming. The sample consists of about 220,000 clones, 65% to 85% of them appearing once. This clone occurred a few times.

The receptor comes from a human donor in a cohort sampled during active COVID-19. The V gene is TRBV19, the J gene TRBJ2-5, with 10 nucleotides matching TRBD2. Source material: peripheral blood. In DNA form, the CDR3 reads TGTGCCAGTAGTACTAGCGGGGGTCGAGAAGAGACCCAGTACTTC. Its translation: CASSTSGGREETQYF.